This paragraph reports one T cell receptor (beta chain). Trimming stripped 5 bases from V and 5 bases from J, with 11 bases between. This CDR3 has 13 amino acids. Germline V gives CDR1 SEHNR, CDR2 FQNEAQ (reference sequence). The assay was immunoSEQ multiplex PCR, and TCRdb's table has in-frame clones only and misses some. The profile shows some 80,000 clones, around 90% of them singletons. The data stem from a study of blood T cell repertoires in COVID-19. The receptor was isolated from a woman of 80 years or more with active or convalescent COVID-19. This chain links TRBV7-9 with TRBJ2-3; D is ambiguous. Sample: peripheral blood. The CDR3 spells CASSNSRIDTQYF. In nucleotides, the CDR3 is TGTGCCAGCAGCAACTCCCGTATAGATACGCAGTATTTT.